Below, one T cell receptor (beta chain) is given with its context. No antigen is known for it. This specimen comes from a study of radiation and T cells in renal cell carcinoma. Clones were sequenced by immunoSEQ multiplex PCR, and TCRdb holds only the in-frame ones, with some missing. Of about 64,000 clones in the sample, about three quarters were seen once. General study points: No pretreatment tumor biopsies were available for baseline clonotypes.

The germline V gene encodes CDR1 MDHEN and CDR2 SYDVKM. This CDR3 has 13 amino acids. The ends were cut back, 6 bases at V and 7 bases at J, with 12 bases in the middle. Sample time point: blood 4 weeks post-SBRT, at nephrectomy. Documented treatment: 15 Gy SBRT to primary tumor, nephrectomy 4 weeks later. Nephrectomy followed 15 Gy stereotactic body radiation by 4 weeks. Radiation-treated patients gave blood at baseline, week 2 and week 4. Clear cell pathology was present in this patient's renal cell carcinoma. The rearrangement joins TRBV28 to TRBJ1-4; the D is unclear. This clonotype was sampled from a man in his 60s with renal cell carcinoma. Sample: blood, taken from a patient whose treatment included radiotherapy and nephrectomy. CDR3 loop: CASSAFGLEKLFF. Written as DNA, the CDR3 is TGTGCCAGCAGCGCGTTCGGGCTTGAAAAACTGTTTTTT.